The sequence of this TCR beta chain was determined in a study of regulatory and conventional T cells in RAG deficiency (dated by TCRdb to the late 2010s). Context from the whole study: The study used high-throughput TCR beta sequencing to compare repertoire diversity and composition of Treg, conventional CD4+ and CD8+ T cells between RAG-deficient patients and healthy controls.

Spanning cysteine to phenylalanine, the CDR3 consists of 17 amino acids. The CDR3 DNA has 51 bases and is translated from base 1. CDR1 is given as MRHNA and CDR2 as SNTAGT, both from the germline V gene. Unmatched junction bases come to 6, with V trimmed by 4 bases and J by 3 bases. Beyond this particular receptor, the publication reports: Markedly lower Shannon entropy and higher Simpson indices were observed in RAG-deficient patients than in control T-cell subpopulations. For some subjects, some analyses of T-cell subsets were not performed. Unique TCR beta sequences from Treg cells were roughly 94-fold fewer in Omenn syndrome and CID/AS patients than controls, versus around 9.6-fold for other subsets. Rather than being bona fide Treg cells, the sorted CD25-high CD127-low cells in Omenn syndrome patients may represent peripherally activated cells. Shorter CDR3 lengths were found in all patient T-cell subsets, and >85% Treg-Tconv repertoire overlap at nucleotide and amino acid level was observed in Omenn syndrome patients.

The library was made by the immunoSEQ multiplex PCR assay. Rearranged TCR beta chain products were amplified from genomic DNA of sorted T-cell subsets and sequenced. As for the authors' bioinformatics: Shannon entropy and Simpson indices were used to measure the diversity of productive TCR beta rearrangements in each repertoire. Clonal expansion was assessed by the summed frequency of the 100 most abundant productive TCR beta clonotypes among total reads. The TRB repertoires were evaluated with a self-reactivity index based on amino acid usage at CDR3beta positions 6 and 7. Two-way ANOVA was applied to the repertoire analyses, whereas Student t or Mann-Whitney tests were applied to the flow cytometric analyses. In its TCRdb copy, this immuneACCESS table keeps in-frame sequences only and misses some clones. Where compared with another copy, unresolved V genes explain less than half of these, and the others have no known cause. That table furnishes V, J and clone size, whereas the DNA furnished D and trimming. The sample has 29,000 or so clones on record, roughly 96% of them singletons. The top ten constitute 0.15% to 0.2% of the sample.

A remark on this clone: Its antigen is currently not known. No base quality values were provided; no much bigger clone lies one nucleotide off.

Before genomic DNA extraction, conventional CD4+ T cells were isolated from blood as CD25-low CD127-high cells. For repertoire analyses, the comparison group consisted of eight healthy control donors. These sequences were also reported in another study, on regulatory T cells. Drawing on the second study: The multiplex PCR used 52 forward TRBV primers and 13 reverse TRBJ primers, with assay-based and computational corrections for amplification bias. In patients, repertoires had restricted unique TRB V-J pairs and skewed V and J gene usage, with regulatory T cells showing the most marked changes. The study compared T-cell receptor beta repertoires of sorted regulatory, conventional CD4+ and CD8+ T cells in CD3G-deficient patients with those in healthy controls. Peripheral blood mononuclear cells were isolated by Ficoll density separation. Within the immunoSEQ assay, multiplex PCR amplified rearranged TRB loci from genomic DNA. An Illumina HiSeq platform was used to sequence the TRB amplicons. Custom algorithms error-filtered the raw sequences and aligned the raw sequences to reference gene sequences, after which the immunoSEQ online tools were used for analysis. Frequencies of productive and nonproductive TRB rearrangements were assessed among unique sequences as well as among total sequences. Prism software was used to run t tests, Mann-Whitney tests or two-way ANOVA for comparisons between groups.

Material for sequencing was CD25- CD4+ T cells sorted from blood. This receptor was taken from a human donor in good health. The rearrangement combines TRBV6-4 with TRBJ2-2; the central 12 bases match TRBD2. The CDR3 region reads CASSAGLAGDDTGELFF. The sequence in DNA is TGTGCCAGCAGTGCGGGACTAGCGGGTGACGACACCGGGGAGCTGTTTTTT.